This note documents a single TCR beta chain sequence. Profiling relied on immunoSEQ multiplex PCR, and the TCRdb table lists in-frame clones only, not all of them. The data contain 65,000 to 90,000 clones, over 80% of them singletons. The entry originates in a study of T cell changes during pregnancy in multiple sclerosis. CDR3 length equals 15 residues. V was cut by 0 bases and J by 5 bases, with 10 bases left in between. The germline CDR1 and CDR2 sequences are MGHRA and YSYEKL. The V call is TRBV4-1, the J call TRBJ1-4; tentative D call: TRBD1 (6 bases). Here the sequenced sample was PBMCs, taken in the first trimester of pregnancy. This TCR came from a female donor in good health, serving as a control in a pregnancy study. Some clones in this sample may be carry-over from other donors' samples. This chain's CDR3 is CASSQDAGENEKLFF. CDR3 coding DNA: TGCGCCAGCAGCCAAGACGCAGGGGAAAATGAAAAACTGTTTTTT.